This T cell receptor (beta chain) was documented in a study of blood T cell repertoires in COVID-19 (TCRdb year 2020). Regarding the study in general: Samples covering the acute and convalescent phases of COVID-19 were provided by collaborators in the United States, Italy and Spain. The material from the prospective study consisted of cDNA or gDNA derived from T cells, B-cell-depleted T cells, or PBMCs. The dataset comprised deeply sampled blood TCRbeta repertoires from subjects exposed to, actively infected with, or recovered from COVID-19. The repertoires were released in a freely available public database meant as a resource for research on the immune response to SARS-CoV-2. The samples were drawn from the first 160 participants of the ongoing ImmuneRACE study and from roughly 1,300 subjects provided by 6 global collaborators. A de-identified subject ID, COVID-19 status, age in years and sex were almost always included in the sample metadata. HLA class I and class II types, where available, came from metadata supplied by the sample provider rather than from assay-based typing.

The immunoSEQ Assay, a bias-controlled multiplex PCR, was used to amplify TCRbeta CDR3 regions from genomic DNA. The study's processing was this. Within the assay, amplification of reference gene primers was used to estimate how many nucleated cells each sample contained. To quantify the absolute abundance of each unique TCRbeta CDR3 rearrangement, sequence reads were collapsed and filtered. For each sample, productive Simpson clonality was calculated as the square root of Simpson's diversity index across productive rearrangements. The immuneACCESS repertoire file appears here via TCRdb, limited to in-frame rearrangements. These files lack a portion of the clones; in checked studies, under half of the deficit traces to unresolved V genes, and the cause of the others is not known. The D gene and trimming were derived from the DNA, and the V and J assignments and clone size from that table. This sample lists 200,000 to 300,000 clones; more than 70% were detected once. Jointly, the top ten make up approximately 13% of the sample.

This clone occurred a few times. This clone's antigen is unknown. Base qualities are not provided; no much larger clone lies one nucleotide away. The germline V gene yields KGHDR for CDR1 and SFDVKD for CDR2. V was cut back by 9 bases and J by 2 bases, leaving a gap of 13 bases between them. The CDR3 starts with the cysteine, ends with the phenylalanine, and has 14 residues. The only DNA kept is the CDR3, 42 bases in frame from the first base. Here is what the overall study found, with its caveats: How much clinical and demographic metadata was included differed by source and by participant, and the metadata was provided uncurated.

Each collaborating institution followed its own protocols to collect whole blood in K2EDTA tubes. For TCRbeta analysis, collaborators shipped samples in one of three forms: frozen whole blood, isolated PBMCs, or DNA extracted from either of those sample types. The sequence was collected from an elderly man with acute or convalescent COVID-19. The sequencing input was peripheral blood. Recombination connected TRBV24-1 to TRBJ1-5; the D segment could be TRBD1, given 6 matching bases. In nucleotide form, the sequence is TGTGCCACCGCGGACAGCAACGGCAATCAGCCCCAGCATTTT. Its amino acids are CATADSNGNQPQHF.